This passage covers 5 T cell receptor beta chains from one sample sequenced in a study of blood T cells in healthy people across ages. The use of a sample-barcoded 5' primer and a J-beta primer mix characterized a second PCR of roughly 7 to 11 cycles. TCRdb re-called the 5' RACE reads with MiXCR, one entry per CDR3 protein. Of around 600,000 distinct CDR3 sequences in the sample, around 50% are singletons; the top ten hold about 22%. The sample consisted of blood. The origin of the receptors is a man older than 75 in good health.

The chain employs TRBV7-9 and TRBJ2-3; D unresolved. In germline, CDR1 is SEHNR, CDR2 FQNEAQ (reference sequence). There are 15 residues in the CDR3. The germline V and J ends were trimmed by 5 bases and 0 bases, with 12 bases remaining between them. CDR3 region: CASSHIGPSTDTQYF. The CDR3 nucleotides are TGTGCCAGCAGCCACATAGGCCCTAGCACAGATACGCAGTATTTT.

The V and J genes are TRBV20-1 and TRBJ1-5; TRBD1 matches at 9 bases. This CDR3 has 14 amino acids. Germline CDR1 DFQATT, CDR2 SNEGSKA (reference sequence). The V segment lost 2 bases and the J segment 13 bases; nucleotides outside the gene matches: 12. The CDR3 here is CSARFPPDRGGQHF. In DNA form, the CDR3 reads TGCAGTGCTAGATTCCCCCCTGACAGGGGGGGTCAGCATTTT.

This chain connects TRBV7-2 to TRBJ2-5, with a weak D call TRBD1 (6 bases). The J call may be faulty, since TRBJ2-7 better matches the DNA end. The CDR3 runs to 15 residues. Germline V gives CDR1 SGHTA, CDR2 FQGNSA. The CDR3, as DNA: TGTGCCAGCAGCTTTGGGATCGGGACAAACTGCGAGCAGTACTTC. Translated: CASSFGIGTNCEQYF.

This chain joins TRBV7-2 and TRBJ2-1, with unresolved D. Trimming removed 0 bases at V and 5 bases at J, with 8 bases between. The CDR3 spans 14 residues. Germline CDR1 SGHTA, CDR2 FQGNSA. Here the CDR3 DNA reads TGTGCCAGCAGCTTAGCATGGTTGGACAATGAGCAGTTCTTC. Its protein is CASSLAWLDNEQFF. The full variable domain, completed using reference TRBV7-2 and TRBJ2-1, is GAGVSQSPSNKVTEKGKDVELRCDPISGHTALYWYRQSLGQGLEFLIYFQGNSAPDKSGLPSDRFSAERTGGSVSTLTIQRTQQEDSAVYLCASSLAWLDNEQFFGPGTRLTVL.

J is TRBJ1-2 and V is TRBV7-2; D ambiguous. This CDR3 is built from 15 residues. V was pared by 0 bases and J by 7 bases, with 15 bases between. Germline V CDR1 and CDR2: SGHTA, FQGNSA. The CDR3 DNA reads TGTGCCAGCAGCTTAGCGGGCCACCAATGGGGTGGCTACACCTTC. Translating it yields CASSLAGHQWGGYTF.